Below, 5 T cell receptor beta chains from the same sample are listed, as sequenced in a study of T cell repertoires in cytomegalovirus infection (dated 2019 in TCRdb). The sequencer listed for this sample is Illumina HiSeq 1500. The raw public data were reprocessed by TCRdb itself: fastp quality trimming at Q25, MiXCR clonotype calling, in-frame beta chains only. Under each unique CDR3 protein, matching rows form one entry showing the most common genes and DNA. The sample includes some 560,000 distinct CDR3 sequences, with around two fifths observed a single time. Around 48% of the sample is in the top ten clones. The treatment or condition label of this sample denotes: in vitro stimulation with specific CMV peptide epitopes to enrich CMV-specific T cells. These receptors' antigens are unknown. The sequencing used cultured PBMCs, collected from culture after CMV antigen stimulation. The source of these receptors is a human donor in good health (CMV status not recorded). Some clones in this sample may be carry-over from other donors' samples.

The chain couples TRBV12-3 or TRBV12-4 to TRBJ2-2, with 15 positions matching TRBD2. This CDR3 comprises 17 residues. V lost 6 bases to trimming and J lost 5 bases; unmatched junction nucleotides: 7. The CDR3 DNA reads as TGTGCCAGCAGGGGACTAGCGGGGGGCCCTGGGACCGGGGAGCTGTTTTTT. Protein: CASRGLAGGPGTGELFF.

The chain uses TRBV7-9 and TRBJ2-3; tentative D call: TRBD1 (6 bases). The CDR3 sequence is 15 residues long. Germline loops: CDR1 SEHNR, CDR2 FQNEAQ (reference sequence). V gave up 3 bases and J gave up 0 bases, with 10 bases separating them. Here the CDR3 DNA reads TGTGCCAGCAGCTTTACAGGGACGAGCACAGATACGCAGTATTTT. This sequence encodes CASSFTGTSTDTQYF.

The chain links TRBV4-1 to TRBJ1-3; D ambiguous. Trimming stripped 4 bases from V and 2 bases from J, with 12 bases between. The CDR3 loop spans 15 amino acids. Germline-derived CDR1 and CDR2 are MGHRA and YSYEKL. The CDR3 DNA reads TGCGCCAGCAGCCCCATAACAGACCCTGGAAACACCATATATTTT. Translation: CASSPITDPGNTIYF.

This clonotype was observed once. This chain uses TRBV19 with TRBJ2-7, with 11 positions matching TRBD2. The germline CDR1 and CDR2 sequences are LNHDA and SQIVND (reference sequence). The CDR3 runs to 16 residues. V lost 6 bases, J lost 0 bases, and 7 bases stayed unmatched. In nucleotides, the CDR3 is TGTGCCAGTAGGAGGACTAGCGGGCCGAGCTCCTACGAGCAGTACTTC. This translates into CASRRTSGPSSYEQYF.

Worth noting for this clonotype: The junction departs from the called germline gene at one end, perhaps through a read error. V usage is TRBV7-9 and J usage is TRBJ2-5; 8 bases map to TRBD1. Germline V lookup: CDR1 SEHNR, CDR2 FQNEAQ (reference sequence). CDR3 length equals 13 residues. The CDR3 DNA is TGTGCCAGCAGCCTGGCCCCCCGGGACAGGCTCCTCTTC. Encoded protein: CASSLAPRDRLLF.